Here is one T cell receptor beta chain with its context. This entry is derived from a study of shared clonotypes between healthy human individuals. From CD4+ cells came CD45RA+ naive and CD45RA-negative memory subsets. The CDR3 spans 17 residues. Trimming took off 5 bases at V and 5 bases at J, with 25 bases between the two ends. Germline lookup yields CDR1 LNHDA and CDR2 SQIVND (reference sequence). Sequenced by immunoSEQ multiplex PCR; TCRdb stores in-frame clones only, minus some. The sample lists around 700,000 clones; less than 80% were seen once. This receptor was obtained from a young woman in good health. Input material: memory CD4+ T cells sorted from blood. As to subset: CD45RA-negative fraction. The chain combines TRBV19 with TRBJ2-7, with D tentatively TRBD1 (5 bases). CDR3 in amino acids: CASSARRTATALDEQYF. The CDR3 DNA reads TGTGCCAGTAGTGCCAGGAGAACAGCGACAGCTCTAGACGAGCAGTACTTC.